This T cell receptor beta chain emerged from a study of T cell changes during pregnancy in multiple sclerosis. Germline values: CDR1 MDHEN, CDR2 SYDVKM. Trimming took 3 bases from V and 7 from J; bases not matched to a gene: 6. The CDR3 is made up of 15 amino acids. Assay used: immunoSEQ multiplex PCR; TCRdb lists only in-frame clones, some missing. This sample has 69,000 or so clones, with about 92% found just once. The chain has TRBV28 and TRBJ1-5; 10 bases are shared with TRBD1. The sequence derives from a female donor with multiple sclerosis, enrolled in a pregnancy study. Source: peripheral blood, taken before pregnancy. The CDR3 region is CASSFLGTGVQPQHF. CDR3 DNA: TGTGCCAGCAGTTTTCTCGGGACAGGGGTCCAGCCCCAGCATTTT. The variable domain in full, completed from reference TRBV28 and TRBJ1-5, reads DVKVTQSSRYLVKRTGEKVFLECVQDMDHENMFWYRQDPGLGLRLIYFSYDVKMKEKGDIPEGYSVSREKKERFSLILESASTNQTSMYLCASSFLGTGVQPQHFGDGTRLSIL.